This entry lists 10 T cell receptor beta chains sequenced from one sample in a study of regulatory T cells in long-lasting Graves disease. Time point denoted: newly diagnosed GD, antithyroid drugs for less than 3 months. RNA extracted from PBMCs served as the sequencing template. Arm-PCR of CDR3 regions and iRepertoire HTBI primers were the basis on which TCR beta libraries were built. MiXCR was run by TCRdb on the multiplex PCR reads, yielding one entry per CDR3 protein. The table shows roughly 420,000 distinct CDR3 sequences, with about a sixth occurring only once. These data are also associated with another study on T cells in Graves' hyperthyroidism and ophthalmopathy.

The sequenced sample was peripheral blood mononuclear cells (PBMCs), obtained at new diagnosis, from a patient treated with antithyroid drugs. These receptors were obtained from a woman aged 18-29 years with Graves disease.

The V and J genes are TRBV28 and TRBJ1-2, with no clear D. Germline CDR1 reads MDHEN; CDR2 reads SYDVKM. The CDR3 has 14 amino acids. Trimming pared 5 bases from V and 8 bases from J, leaving 18 bases between. The DNA of the CDR3 is TGTGCCAGCAGTAGGCCCCCCTCGGTGGAAGGCTACACCTTC. Encoded protein: CASSRPPSVEGYTF.

This clonotype was seen repeatedly, ten times or more. This chain links TRBV28 with TRBJ2-3; perhaps TRBD2 as D (5 bases). Looked up from germline, CDR1 is MDHEN and CDR2 is SYDVKM. Trimming left V 4 bases short and J 0 bases short, with 23 bases between. CDR3 length: 19 residues. The DNA of the CDR3 is TGTGCCAGCAGTTCGACACCCGGCGGGCGTGGGCATAGCACAGATACGCAGTATTTT. Amino acids: CASSSTPGGRGHSTDTQYF.

This clonotype was counted many times. The chain uses TRBV27 and TRBJ2-3; 9 nucleotides align to TRBD1. With 4 bases clipped from V and 8 bases from J, the junction kept 13 bases outside the gene matches. Germline CDR1 is MNHEY and CDR2 is SMNVEV (reference sequence). This CDR3 contains 16 residues. For the CDR3, the DNA is TGTGCCAGCAGTTCCTGGACAGGGGTTGAGATTGGTACGCAGTATTTT. As protein: CASSSWTGVEIGTQYF.

The rearrangement joins TRBV20-1 to TRBJ2-3; possible D gene TRBD2, 6 bases. The germline V and J ends were trimmed by 4 bases and 1 base, with 12 bases remaining between them. The CDR3 contains 14 residues. Germline V lookup: CDR1 DFQATT, CDR2 SNEGSKA (reference sequence). The CDR3 nucleotides are TGCAGTGCTATTACCCGACTAGGCACAGATACGCAGTATTTT. Amino acids: CSAITRLGTDTQYF.

The table lists this clonotype with many counts. This chain links TRBV20-1 with TRBJ2-5; no reliable D call. Germline V gives CDR1 DFQATT, CDR2 SNEGSKA (reference sequence). V was trimmed by 7 bases and J by 3 bases, leaving 12 bases between them. CDR3 length: 12 amino acids. In nucleotides, the CDR3 is TGCAGTGAGGTTGGGCGAGAAGAGACCCAGTACTTC. This encodes CSEVGREETQYF.

The chain uses TRBV11-2 and TRBJ1-5; weak D call: TRBD1 (5 bases). The V and J ends lost 5 bases and 7 bases respectively, with 18 bases between them. This CDR3 contains 15 residues. Germline V CDR1 and CDR2: SGHAT, FQNNGV. This chain's CDR3 is CASSPQAGGGQPQHF. CDR3 coding DNA: TGTGCCAGCAGCCCCCAGGCGGGGGGGGGACAGCCCCAGCATTTT. The variable domain in full, with the rest retrieved from reference TRBV11-2 and TRBJ1-5, is EAGVAQSPRYKIIEKRQSVAFWCNPISGHATLYWYQQILGQGPKLLIQFQNNGVVDDSQLPKDRFSAERLKGVDSTLKIQPAKLEDSAVYLCASSPQAGGGQPQHFGDGTRLSIL.

This clonotype was picked up many times. The CDR3 region is CASSPGGAYYEQYF. Here the CDR3 DNA reads TGTGCCAGCAGTCCGGGGGGCGCTTACTACGAGCAGTACTTC. The chain is built from TRBV27 and TRBJ2-7; weak D call: TRBD2 (7 bases). The V gene's germline CDR1 is MNHEY and CDR2 SMNVEV (reference sequence). Trimming stripped 5 bases from V and 3 bases from J, with 14 bases between. CDR3 length: 14 residues.

This clonotype was seen ten or more times. V and J are TRBV28 and TRBJ2-3; D is unclear. Trimming took off 2 bases at V and 5 bases at J, with 2 bases between the two ends. This CDR3 has 11 residues. Germline V gene data show CDR1 as MDHEN and CDR2 as SYDVKM. The CDR3 is CASSLIDTQYF. CDR3 bases: TGTGCCAGCAGTTTAATAGATACGCAGTATTTT.

This clonotype was observed many times. The chain has TRBV30 and TRBJ1-2; D ambiguous. The CDR3 extends over 13 amino acids. V was pared by 1 base and J by 8 bases, with 14 bases between. The germline gives CDR1 GTSNPN, CDR2 SVGIG (reference sequence). The CDR3 sequence is CAWSGLGGVGYTF. CDR3 coding DNA: TGTGCCTGGAGTGGTTTAGGTGGTGTGGGCTACACCTTC.

This clonotype was picked up many times. This chain uses TRBV5-1 with TRBJ2-7, with 11 nucleotides matching TRBD2. This CDR3 comprises 15 residues. Trimming cost V 0 bases and J 2 bases; bases outside gene matches: 1. Per the germline V gene, CDR1 is SGHRS and CDR2 is YFSETQ. The CDR3 spells CASSLASGGPYEQYF. The CDR3 DNA is TGCGCCAGCAGCTTGGCTAGCGGGGGGCCCTACGAGCAGTACTTC.